Listed below are T cell receptor beta chains from one sample, sequenced in a study of blood T cell repertoires in COVID-19. Sequenced by immunoSEQ multiplex PCR; TCRdb stores in-frame clones only, minus some. This sample has over 150,000 clones; roughly 85% occur once, and the top ten carry 15% to 20%. What was sequenced was PBMCs or T cells enriched from blood (not recorded which). Receptors originate from a woman aged 70-85 years in a cohort exposed to, infected with or recovered from COVID-19 (not recorded which). Both conserved end residues are part of each CDR3. The D gene is left open where the match is weak. Where a row states a size, it is once, few, many or the class of an expanded clone; other rows omit it.

v_gene	abundance	d_gene	len	j_gene	CDR3aa	CDR3nt
TRBV12-3/TRBV12-4	NA	NA	12	TRBJ1-1	CASSFLQDLAFF	TGTGCCAGCAGTTTTTTGCAGGATCTGGCTTTCTTT
TRBV30	NA	TRBD1	14	TRBJ1-4	CAWTFGTANEKLFF	TGTGCCTGGACCTTCGGGACAGCTAATGAAAAACTGTTTTTT
TRBV28	NA	TRBD1	16	TRBJ1-4	CASSSRSTGGDEKLFF	TGTGCCAGCAGCTCCCGCTCGACAGGGGGCGATGAAAAACTGTTTTTT
TRBV6-2/TRBV6-3	NA	NA	16	TRBJ1-5	CASSYALDSSNQPQHF	TGTGCCAGCAGTTACGCCTTAGACAGTTCCAATCAGCCCCAGCATTTT
TRBV11-3	NA	NA	16	TRBJ2-7	CASSLELTGSHYEQYF	TGTGCCAGCAGCTTGGAGCTGACAGGCTCTCACTACGAGCAGTACTTC
TRBV3-1/TRBV3-2	few	TRBD1	15	TRBJ1-5	CASSQTGRSNQPQHF	TGTGCCAGCAGCCAGACAGGGAGAAGCAATCAGCCCCAGCATTTT
TRBV15	NA	NA	18	TRBJ1-2	CATSRDNSLSRGAYGYTF	TGTGCCACCAGCAGAGATAATTCCCTTTCCCGAGGCGCCTATGGCTACACCTTC
TRBV11-2	NA	TRBD2	18	TRBJ2-1	CASSLDRASGSSYNEQFF	TGTGCCAGCAGCTTAGATCGGGCTAGCGGGAGCTCCTACAATGAGCAGTTCTTC
TRBV7-8	NA	NA	14	TRBJ2-3	CASSLTPPIDTQYF	TGTGCCAGCAGCTTAACCCCTCCTATTGATACGCAGTATTTT
TRBV28	once	TRBD1	15	TRBJ2-7	CASYSPSDRAYEQYF	TGTGCCAGCTACTCCCCGAGTGACAGGGCCTACGAGCAGTACTTC